The source of this T cell receptor (beta chain) is a study of CXCR3-negative and CXCR3-positive naive CD8 T cells. As regards this clonotype: Its antigen is as yet unknown.

The libraries of TRB cDNA were constructed through 5' RACE using UMI labels. TCRdb re-analyzed the 5' RACE reads; it lists each CDR3 protein once, without DNA. The sample table includes about 130,000 distinct CDR3 sequences. The germline gives CDR1 SGHTA, CDR2 FQGTGA. The CDR3 has 15 residues. Findings and limits, study-wide: Hydrophobicity was higher for TRB CDR3s found in CXCR3-positive naive cells than in CXCR3-negative naive cells. Naive CXCR3-negative cells resembled naive CXCR3-positive cells in TRBV-TRBJ usage; memory cells differed.

This clonotype originated in a human donor in good health. Some clones in this sample may be carry-over from other donors' samples. The sample comprised naive CXCR3- CD8+ T cells from blood. Subset described: CD45RO-CCR7+CD27+CD95- naive CD8+ T cells lacking CXCR3 (TNR3-). The genes are TRBV7-3 and TRBJ2-7; TCRdb outputs TRBD2, but without DNA this stays unchecked. The CDR3 sequence is CASSSAGNTYDEQYF.